These T cell receptor beta chains were read from a single sample in a study of CD8 T cells in ankylosing spondylitis. TCRdb fed the 5' RACE reads into MiXCR, producing one record per CDR3 protein. The data contain about 140,000 distinct CDR3 sequences, about 7% of them seen just once; the ten biggest clones take up around 12%. Sequencing was done on a sample of blood, either unsorted or a sorted T cell fraction (not recorded which). These receptors were taken from a female donor with ankylosing spondylitis or in good health (not recorded which). CDR3s include the opening cysteine and the closing phenylalanine or tryptophan. D genes are given only for firm matches.

D	length	V	CDR3
.	13	TRBV5-1	CASRAESRYGYTF
TRBD2	18	TRBV6-1	CASSAGLGSGGATDTQYF
.	15	TRBV5-1	CASGNKGPDNSPLHF
.	13	TRBV24-1	CATSGRTSTEAFF
.	15	TRBV5-5	CASSLSASINYGYTF
TRBD1	19	TRBV6-1	CASSLLTRGQGRVAGELFF
.	13	TRBV6-6	CASSLGVGYEQYF
.	13	TRBV7-9	CASSQKSWDEQFF
TRBD2	15	TRBV20-1	CSARAVAGATYEQYF
.	15	TRBV7-9	CASSLLVPNTGELFF
TRBD2	17	TRBV10-2	CASSESGAGGPTDTQYF
.	13	TRBV9	CASSVTGTGELFF
TRBD1	14	TRBV10-3	CAITRQGAVDEQFF
.	14	TRBV12-3/TRBV12-4	CASSLGVATETQYF
.	13	TRBV3-1	CASSQVRAEGYTF
TRBD1	15	TRBV20-1	CSARGRDRGAYGYTF
TRBD2	16	TRBV27	CASSPLAGWDTDTQYF
.	14	TRBV20-1	CSARGGRGNQPQHF
.	15	TRBV20-1	CSARRAATTNEKLFF
.	14	TRBV5-1	CASSLEEGWTEAFF
.	14	TRBV10-3	CAISEGAVNQPQHF
.	13	TRBV6-1	CASSGPPGVEQYF
.	18	TRBV4-2	CASSQEGPGALDTGELFF
.	16	TRBV7-9	CASSLQGPSSGNTIYF
TRBD2	14	TRBV11-2	CASSFGGSGGEQFF
.	15	TRBV7-9	CASSLNGQYNSPLHF
.	18	TRBV4-1	CASSQEGQGPSPRDGYTF
.	16	TRBV7-3	CASSFGRQTGANVLTF